This record covers a single T cell receptor (beta chain). V was cut by 2 bases and J by 7 bases, with 15 bases left in between. The CDR3 covers 15 residues. Germline CDR1 and CDR2: SNHLY and FYNNEI. This sample stems from a study of blood T cell repertoires in COVID-19. This table comes from immunoSEQ multiplex PCR, and its TCRdb copy is limited to in-frame clones, with some not included. This table holds roughly 35,000 clones, about 88% found once. The source is a man between 60 and 70 years old with active COVID-19. V gene TRBV2 combines with J gene TRBJ2-1, with a weak D call TRBD2 (5 bases). Sample: peripheral blood. The CDR3 DNA is TGTGCCAGCAGTGAAATTAGCGTGGGTACAAATGAGCAGTTCTTC. Its protein is CASSEISVGTNEQFF.